This TCR beta chain comes out of a study of cytomegalovirus exposure and HLA in healthy donors. Overall study results and limits: Serostatus for CMV was the only available immune exposure information. In a later analysis, common viral pathogens appeared linked to several of the most significant clusters. In a later analysis, productive TCRs from donors in an Asian-associated ancestry cluster reportedly carried fewer N-insertions than the cohort mean.

As regards this clone: The antigen remains undetermined.

The CDR3 extends over 16 amino acids. Trimming removed 6 bases from V and 3 bases from J, with 20 bases in between. Germline assignment: CDR1 SQVTM and CDR2 ANQGSEA. Primers: 60 Vbeta forward and 13 Jbeta reverse. This table comes from immunoSEQ multiplex PCR, and its TCRdb copy is limited to in-frame clones, with some not included. Of 110,000 or so clones in the sample, about 70% are singletons; the top ten hold 2% to 2.5%. This receptor was identified in a human donor in good health. This sequence joins TRBV29-1 and TRBJ2-2, with D possibly being TRBD1 (6 bases). The sample was PBMCs. The CDR3 loop reads CSVAGVGDSHTGELFF. CDR3 sequence (DNA): TGCAGCGTCGCAGGGGTAGGCGACTCCCACACCGGGGAGCTGTTTTTT.